Presented here are 16 T cell receptor beta chains from one specimen sequenced in a study of monozygotic twins with inflammatory bowel disease. TCRdb reprocessed the 5' RACE reads, keeping one entry per CDR3 protein, no DNA. The sample table sets out 200,000 to 250,000 distinct CDR3 sequences. What was sequenced was blood. These receptors all stem from a human donor with ulcerative colitis or Crohn's disease, or a healthy co-twin of an affected twin (not recorded which).

The J gene is TRBJ2-3, the V gene TRBV27. CDR3 length: 15 residues. Germline CDR1 is MNHEY and CDR2 is SMNVEV (reference sequence). The CDR3 reads CASSFWASSTDTQYF.

The chain joins TRBV28 to TRBJ2-1; absent DNA, TCRdb's TRBD2 call cannot be checked. The germline CDR1 and CDR2 sequences are MDHEN and SYDVKM. The length of the CDR3 is 16 residues. The CDR3 loop reads CASKSEKSGRYNEQFF.

The V gene is TRBV6-6, the J gene TRBJ2-1. Germline CDR1 is MNHNY and CDR2 is SVGAGI (reference sequence). There are 14 residues in the CDR3. The CDR3 reads CASSYAGLINEQFF.

The chain joins TRBV6-5 to TRBJ2-7; the D call of TRBD2 rests on TCRdb alone, since no DNA is present to check it. Germline V gene data show CDR1 as MNHEY and CDR2 as SVGAGI. This CDR3 region has 15 residues. The CDR3 spells CASSYFASGAYEQYF.

This chain links TRBV20-1 with TRBJ2-5. CDR3 size: 11 residues. Germline loops: CDR1 DFQATT, CDR2 SNEGSKA (reference sequence). This chain's CDR3 is CSARARETQYF.

The chain couples TRBV5-1 to TRBJ2-7; checking the TCRdb D call of TRBD1 is not possible without DNA. Germline V CDR1 and CDR2: SGHRS, YFSETQ. This CDR3 is 17 amino acids long. Here the CDR3 reads CASSPDNGTPAHDEQYF.

The rearrangement uses TRBV10-3 and TRBJ2-3; TCRdb returns TRBD2, unconfirmable since there is no DNA. Germline-derived CDR1 and CDR2 are ENHRY and SYGVKD. The CDR3 spans 13 residues. The CDR3 loop reads CASTADRQDTQYF.

The gene calls are TRBV4-2 and TRBJ1-6; TCRdb calls TRBD1, which cannot be checked without DNA. The CDR3 has 18 amino acids. Germline lookup yields CDR1 LGHNA and CDR2 YNFKEQ. The CDR3 spells CASSQDDRQWGYNSPLHF.

The V and J genes are TRBV6-5 and TRBJ1-2; TCRdb calls TRBD1, which cannot be checked without DNA. The CDR3 loop spans 16 amino acids. Germline V gives CDR1 MNHEY, CDR2 SVGAGI. CDR3 in amino acids: CASSYSGAMEGYGYTF.

The chain uses TRBV5-1 and TRBJ2-2. The CDR3 spans 14 residues. From germline, CDR1 is SGHRS and CDR2 YFSETQ. The CDR3 is CASSRDLYPGELFF.

The chain recombines TRBV30 with TRBJ1-1; lacking DNA, the TRBD1 call made by TCRdb goes unchecked. Per the germline V gene, CDR1 is GTSNPN and CDR2 is SVGIG (reference sequence). The CDR3 is 18 residues long. CDR3 loop: CAWSRSRDRGDSYTEAFF.

The CDR3 loop reads CSAISALAGSNEQFF. The chain uses TRBV20-1 and TRBJ2-1; TCRdb designates TRBD2, a call that cannot be tested without DNA. Germline CDR1 and CDR2: DFQATT and SNEGSKA (reference sequence). The CDR3 length is 15 residues.

CDR3 sequence reads: CASSHSRLAGQETQYF. The V call is TRBV11-2, the J call TRBJ2-5; the D call of TRBD2 rests on TCRdb alone, since no DNA is present to check it. Germline CDR1 reads SGHAT; CDR2 reads FQNNGV. The CDR3 runs to 16 residues. Full variable domain (missing parts from reference TRBV11-2 and TRBJ2-5): EAGVAQSPRYKIIEKRQSVAFWCNPISGHATLYWYQQILGQGPKLLIQFQNNGVVDDSQLPKDRFSAERLKGVDSTLKIQPAKLEDSAVYLCASSHSRLAGQETQYFGPGTRLLVL.

J is TRBJ1-6 and V is TRBV5-4; the TRBD1 assignment by TCRdb is unverifiable without DNA. The CDR3 is 15 amino acids. Germline CDR1 is SGHNT and CDR2 is YYREEE (reference sequence). This chain's CDR3 is CASSYLQGVDSPLHF. The full variable domain, rest sourced from reference TRBV5-4 and TRBJ1-6, is ETGVTQSPTHLIKTRGQQVTLRCSSQSGHNTVSWYQQALGQGPQFIFQYYREEENGRGNFPPRFSGLQFPNYSSELNVNALELDDSALYLCASSYLQGVDSPLHFGNGTRLTVT.

This chain joins TRBV5-1 and TRBJ1-5; the D gene TCRdb calls, TRBD1, cannot be checked with no DNA. The CDR3 loop spans 14 amino acids. Per germline, CDR1 SGHRS and CDR2 YFSETQ. CDR3 residues: CASSDQGGNQPQHF.

This chain connects TRBV4-1 to TRBJ2-1; TCRdb calls TRBD2, which cannot be checked without DNA. Germline V CDR1 and CDR2: MGHRA, YSYEKL. CDR3 length equals 16 residues. CDR3: CASSQGFMTRNDEQFF.